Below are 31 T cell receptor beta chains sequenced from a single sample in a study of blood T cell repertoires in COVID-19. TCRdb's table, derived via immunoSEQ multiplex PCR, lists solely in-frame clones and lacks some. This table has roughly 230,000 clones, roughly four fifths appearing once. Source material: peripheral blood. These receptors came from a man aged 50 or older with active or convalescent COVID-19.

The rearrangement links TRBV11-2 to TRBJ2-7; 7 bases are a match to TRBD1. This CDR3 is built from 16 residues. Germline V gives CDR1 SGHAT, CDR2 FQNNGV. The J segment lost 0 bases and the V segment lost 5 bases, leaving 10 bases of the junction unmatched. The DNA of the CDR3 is TGTGCCAGCAGCCCGGCCGGGACAGCAAGCTCCTACGAGCAGTACTTC. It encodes CASSPAGTASSYEQYF.

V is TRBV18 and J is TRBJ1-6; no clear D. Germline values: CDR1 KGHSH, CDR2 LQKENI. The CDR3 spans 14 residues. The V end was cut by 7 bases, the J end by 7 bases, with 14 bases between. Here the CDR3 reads CASLESGGNSPLHF. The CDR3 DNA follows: TGTGCCAGCTTAGAGTCGGGTGGCAATTCACCCCTCCACTTT.

The CDR3: CASSEEKGAGREKLFF. CDR3 sequence (DNA): TGTGCCAGCAGTGAAGAAAAAGGGGCAGGGAGGGAAAAACTGTTTTTT. This sequence joins TRBV6-1 and TRBJ1-4; tentative D call: TRBD1 (5 bases). Looked up from germline, CDR1 is MNHNS and CDR2 is SASEGT. Trimming shortened V by 1 base and J by 8 bases, and 17 bases separated the two germline ends. The CDR3 runs 16 residues.

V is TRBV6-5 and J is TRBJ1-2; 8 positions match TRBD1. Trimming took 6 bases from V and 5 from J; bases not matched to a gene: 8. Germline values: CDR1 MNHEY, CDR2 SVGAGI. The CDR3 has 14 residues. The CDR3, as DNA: TGTGCCAGCAGCTCCGGACAGGGTTCTTATGGCTACACCTTC. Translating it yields CASSSGQGSYGYTF.

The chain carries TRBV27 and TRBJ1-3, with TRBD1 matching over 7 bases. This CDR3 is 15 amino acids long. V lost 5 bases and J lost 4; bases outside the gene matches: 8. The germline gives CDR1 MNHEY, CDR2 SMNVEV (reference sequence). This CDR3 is CASSPRGENGNTIYF. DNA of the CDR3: TGTGCCAGCAGTCCCAGGGGGGAGAACGGAAACACCATATATTTT.

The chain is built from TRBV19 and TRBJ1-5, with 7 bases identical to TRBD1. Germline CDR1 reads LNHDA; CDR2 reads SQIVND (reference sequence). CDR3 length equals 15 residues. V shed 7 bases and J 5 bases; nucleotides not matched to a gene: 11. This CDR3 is CASTSDRRHYQPQHF. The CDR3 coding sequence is TGTGCCAGTACCTCGGACAGGCGACATTATCAGCCCCAGCATTTT.

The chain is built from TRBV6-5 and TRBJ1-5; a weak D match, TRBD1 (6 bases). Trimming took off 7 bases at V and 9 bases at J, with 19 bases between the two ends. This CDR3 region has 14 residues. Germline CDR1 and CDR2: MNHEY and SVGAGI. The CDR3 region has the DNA TGTGCCAGCACCCGAAACAGGGAAGTTACGCCCCAGCATTTT. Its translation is CASTRNREVTPQHF.

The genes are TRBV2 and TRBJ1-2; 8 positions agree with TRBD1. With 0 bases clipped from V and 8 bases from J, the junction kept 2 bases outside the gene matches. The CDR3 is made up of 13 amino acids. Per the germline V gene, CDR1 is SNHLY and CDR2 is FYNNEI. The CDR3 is CASSEAAGGGYTF. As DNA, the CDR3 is TGTGCCAGCAGTGAAGCTGCAGGGGGCGGCTACACCTTC.

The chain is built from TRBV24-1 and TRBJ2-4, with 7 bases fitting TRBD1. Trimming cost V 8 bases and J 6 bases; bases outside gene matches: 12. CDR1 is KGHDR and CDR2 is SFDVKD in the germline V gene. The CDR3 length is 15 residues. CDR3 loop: CATTRQGSVINIQYF. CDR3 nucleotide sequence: TGTGCCACCACCCGACAGGGAAGTGTCATAAACATTCAGTACTTC.

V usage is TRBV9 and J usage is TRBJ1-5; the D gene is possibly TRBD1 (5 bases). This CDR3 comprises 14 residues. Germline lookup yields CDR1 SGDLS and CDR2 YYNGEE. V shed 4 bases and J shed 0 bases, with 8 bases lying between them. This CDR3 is CASSLTGSNQPQHF. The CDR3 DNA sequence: TGTGCCAGCAGCCTTACAGGTAGCAATCAGCCCCAGCATTTT.

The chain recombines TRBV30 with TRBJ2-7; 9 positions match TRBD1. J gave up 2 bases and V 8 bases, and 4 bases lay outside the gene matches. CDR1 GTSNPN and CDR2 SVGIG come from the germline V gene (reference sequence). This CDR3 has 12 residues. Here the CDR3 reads CANGQGTYEQYF. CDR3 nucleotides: TGTGCCAACGGACAGGGGACCTACGAGCAGTACTTC.

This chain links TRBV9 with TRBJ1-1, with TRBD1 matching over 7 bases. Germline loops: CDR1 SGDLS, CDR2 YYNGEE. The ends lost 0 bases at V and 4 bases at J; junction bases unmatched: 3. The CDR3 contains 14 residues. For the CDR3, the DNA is TGTGCCAGCAGCGTAGGACAGGGTATCACTGAAGCTTTCTTT. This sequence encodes CASSVGQGITEAFF.

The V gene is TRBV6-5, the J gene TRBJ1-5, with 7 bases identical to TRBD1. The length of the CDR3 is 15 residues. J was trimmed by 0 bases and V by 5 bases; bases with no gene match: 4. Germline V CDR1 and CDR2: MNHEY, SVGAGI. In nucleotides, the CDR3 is TGTGCCAGCAGTCCCTGGGACAGTAGCAATCAGCCCCAGCATTTT. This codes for CASSPWDSSNQPQHF.

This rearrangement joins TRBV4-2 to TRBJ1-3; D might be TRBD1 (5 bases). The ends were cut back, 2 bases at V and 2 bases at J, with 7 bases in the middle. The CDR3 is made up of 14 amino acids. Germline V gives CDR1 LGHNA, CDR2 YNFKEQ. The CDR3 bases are TGTGCCAGCAGCCAATCCAGGGCTGGAAACACCATATATTTT. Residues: CASSQSRAGNTIYF.

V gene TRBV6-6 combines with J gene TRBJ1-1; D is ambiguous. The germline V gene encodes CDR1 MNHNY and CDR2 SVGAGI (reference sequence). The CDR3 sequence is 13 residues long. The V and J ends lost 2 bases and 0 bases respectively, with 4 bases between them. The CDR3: CASSYNMNTEAFF. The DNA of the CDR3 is TGTGCCAGCAGTTACAACATGAACACTGAAGCTTTCTTT.

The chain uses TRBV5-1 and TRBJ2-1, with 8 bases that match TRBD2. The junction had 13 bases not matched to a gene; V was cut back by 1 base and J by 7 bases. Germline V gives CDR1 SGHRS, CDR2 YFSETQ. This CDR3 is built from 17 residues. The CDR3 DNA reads TGCGCCAGCAGCTTGTTTAGCGGGGAATCCTCTCGAAATGAGCAGTTCTTC. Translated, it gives CASSLFSGESSRNEQFF.

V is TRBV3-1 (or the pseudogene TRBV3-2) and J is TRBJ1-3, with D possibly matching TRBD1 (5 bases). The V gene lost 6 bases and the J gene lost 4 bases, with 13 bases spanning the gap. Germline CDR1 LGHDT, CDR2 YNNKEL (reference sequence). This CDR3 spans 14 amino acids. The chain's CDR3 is CASSPSGGGNTIYF. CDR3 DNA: TGTGCCAGCAGTCCGAGTGGGGGGGGAAACACCATATATTTT.

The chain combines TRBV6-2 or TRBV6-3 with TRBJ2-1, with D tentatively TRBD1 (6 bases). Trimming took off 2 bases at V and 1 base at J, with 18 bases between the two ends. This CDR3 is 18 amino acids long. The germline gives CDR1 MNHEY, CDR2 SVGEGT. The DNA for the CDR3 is TGTGCCAGCAGTTACCTTATTGCCAGCGACAGGTCCTACAATGAGCAGTTCTTC. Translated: CASSYLIASDRSYNEQFF.

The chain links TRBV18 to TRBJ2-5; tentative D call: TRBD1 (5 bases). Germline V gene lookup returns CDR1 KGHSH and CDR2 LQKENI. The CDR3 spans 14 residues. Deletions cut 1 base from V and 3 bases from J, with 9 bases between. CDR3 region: CASSPRQMEETQYF. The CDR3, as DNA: TGTGCCAGCTCACCACGACAGATGGAAGAGACCCAGTACTTC.

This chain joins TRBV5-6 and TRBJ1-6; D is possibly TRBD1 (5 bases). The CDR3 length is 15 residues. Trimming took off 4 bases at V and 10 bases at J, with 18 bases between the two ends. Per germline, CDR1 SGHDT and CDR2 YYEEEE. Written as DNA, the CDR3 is TGTGCCAGCAGCAAAGCAAGGGGTTGGGTCTCACCCCTCCACTTT. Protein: CASSKARGWVSPLHF.

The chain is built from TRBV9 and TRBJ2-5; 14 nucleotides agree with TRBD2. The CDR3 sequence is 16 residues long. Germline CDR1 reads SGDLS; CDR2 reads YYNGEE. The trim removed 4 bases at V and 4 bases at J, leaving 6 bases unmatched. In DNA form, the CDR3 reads TGTGCCAGCAGCCCCCGACTAGCGGGGGGGATAGAGACCCAGTACTTC. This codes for CASSPRLAGGIETQYF. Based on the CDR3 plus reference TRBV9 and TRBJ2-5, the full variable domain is DSGVTQTPKHLITATGQRVTLRCSPRSGDLSVYWYQQSLDQGLQFLIQYYNGEERAKGNILERFSAQQFPDLHSELNLSSLELGDSALYFCASSPRLAGGIETQYFGPGTRLLVL.

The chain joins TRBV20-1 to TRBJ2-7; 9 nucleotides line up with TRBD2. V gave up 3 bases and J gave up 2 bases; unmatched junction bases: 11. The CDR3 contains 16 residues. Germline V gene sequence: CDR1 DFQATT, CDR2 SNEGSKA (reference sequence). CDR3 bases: TGCAGTGCTAGTAAAAGGGCGGGGGGGCCCGCCTACGAGCAGTACTTC. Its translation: CSASKRAGGPAYEQYF.

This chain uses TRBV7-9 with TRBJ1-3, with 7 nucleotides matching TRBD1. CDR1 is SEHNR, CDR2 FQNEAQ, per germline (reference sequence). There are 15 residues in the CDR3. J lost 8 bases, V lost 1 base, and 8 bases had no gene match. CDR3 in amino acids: CASSLVGRGIDTIYF. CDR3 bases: TGTGCCAGCAGCTTAGTTGGCAGGGGGATAGACACCATATATTTT.

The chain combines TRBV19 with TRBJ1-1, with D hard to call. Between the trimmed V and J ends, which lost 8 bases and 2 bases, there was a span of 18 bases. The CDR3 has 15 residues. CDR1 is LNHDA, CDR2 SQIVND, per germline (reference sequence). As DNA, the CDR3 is TGTGCCAGTTATAAGGGAGGGTTAATCAACACTGAAGCTTTCTTT. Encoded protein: CASYKGGLINTEAFF.

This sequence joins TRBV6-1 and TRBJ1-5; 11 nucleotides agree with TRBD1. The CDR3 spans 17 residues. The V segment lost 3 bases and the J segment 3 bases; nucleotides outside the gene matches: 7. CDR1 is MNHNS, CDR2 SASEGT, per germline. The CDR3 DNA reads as TGTGCCAGCAGTGAGGGACAGGGGGTAGGAGTCAATCAGCCCCAGCATTTT. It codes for CASSEGQGVGVNQPQHF.

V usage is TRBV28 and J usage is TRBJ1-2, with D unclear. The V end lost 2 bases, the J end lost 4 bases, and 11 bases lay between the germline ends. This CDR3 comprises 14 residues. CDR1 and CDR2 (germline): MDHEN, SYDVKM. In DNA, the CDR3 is TGTGCCAGCAGTTTAGGGCCGCAGTTCTATGGCTACACCTTC. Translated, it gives CASSLGPQFYGYTF.

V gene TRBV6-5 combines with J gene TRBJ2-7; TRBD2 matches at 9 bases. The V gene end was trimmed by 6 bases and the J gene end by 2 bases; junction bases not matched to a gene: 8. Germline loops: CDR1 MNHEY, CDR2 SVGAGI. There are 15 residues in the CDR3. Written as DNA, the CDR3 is TGTGCCAGCAGAGTTTCTAGCGGGGAGACCTACGAGCAGTACTTC. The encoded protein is CASRVSSGETYEQYF.

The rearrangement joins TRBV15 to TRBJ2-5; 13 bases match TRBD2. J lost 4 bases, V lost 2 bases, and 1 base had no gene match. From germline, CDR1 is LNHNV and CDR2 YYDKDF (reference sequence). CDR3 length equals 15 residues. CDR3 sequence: CATSRRTSGGETQYF. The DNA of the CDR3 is TGTGCCACCAGCAGAAGGACTAGCGGGGGAGAGACCCAGTACTTC.

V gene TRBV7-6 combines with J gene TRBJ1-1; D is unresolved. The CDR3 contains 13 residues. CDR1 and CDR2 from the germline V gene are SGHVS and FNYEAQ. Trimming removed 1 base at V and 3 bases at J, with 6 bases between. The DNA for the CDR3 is TGTGCCAGCAGCTTAGGTCCGGACACTGAAGCTTTCTTT. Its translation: CASSLGPDTEAFF.

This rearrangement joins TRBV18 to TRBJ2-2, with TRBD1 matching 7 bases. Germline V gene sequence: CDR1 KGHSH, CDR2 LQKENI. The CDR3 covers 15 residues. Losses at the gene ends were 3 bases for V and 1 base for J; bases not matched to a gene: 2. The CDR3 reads CASSPGQMNTGELFF. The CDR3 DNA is TGTGCCAGCTCACCGGGACAGATGAACACCGGGGAGCTGTTTTTT.

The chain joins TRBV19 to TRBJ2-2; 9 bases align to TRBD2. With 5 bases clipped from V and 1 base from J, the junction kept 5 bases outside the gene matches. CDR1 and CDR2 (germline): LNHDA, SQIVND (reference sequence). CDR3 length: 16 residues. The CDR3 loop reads CASSQTSGLNTGELFF. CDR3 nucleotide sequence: TGTGCCAGTAGTCAGACTAGCGGTCTGAACACCGGGGAGCTGTTTTTT.